This is a list of T cell receptor beta chains from one sample in a study of Graves' ophthalmopathy and Graves' hyperthyroidism. TCRdb reanalysed the multiplex PCR reads using MiXCR and keeps one entry per CDR3 protein. This table holds around 1,000,000 distinct CDR3 sequences, 36% found once. Sequencing used peripheral blood or thyroid tissue (not recorded which). The receptors derive from an adult man with Graves' hyperthyroidism. The CDR3 runs from the conserved cysteine through the conserved F or W. The D gene is left open where the match is weak. Some rows have no size entry. The others give once, few or many, or a class for an expanded clone.

clone size: many
V gene: TRBV7-2
J gene: TRBJ2-2
D gene: TRBD2
CDR3 DNA: TGTGCCAGCAGCTTTAGCGGGAGAGTCACCGGGGAGCTGTTTTTT
CDR3 protein: CASSFSGRVTGELFF

clone size: once
V gene: TRBV12-3/TRBV12-4
J gene: TRBJ1-1
D gene: TRBD1
CDR3 DNA: TGTGCCAGTCGGACAGGGGGGGACACTGAAGCTTTCTTT
CDR3 protein: CASRTGGDTEAFF

clone size: many
V gene: TRBV2
J gene: TRBJ1-5
D gene: -
CDR3 DNA: TGTGCCAGCAGGGAGGGCGGTTCCCGGCCCCAGCATTTT
CDR3 protein: CASREGGSRPQHF

clone size: many
V gene: TRBV15
J gene: TRBJ2-5
D gene: TRBD2
CDR3 DNA: TGTGCCACCAACCAAGCGGGAGAGGGAGAGACCCAGTACTTC
CDR3 protein: CATNQAGEGETQYF

clone size: -
V gene: TRBV10-3
J gene: TRBJ2-7
D gene: TRBD2
CDR3 DNA: TGTGCCATCAGTGAGGCGGGGGGGGCAGAGCAGTACTTC
CDR3 protein: CAISEAGGAEQYF

clone size: -
V gene: TRBV6-5
J gene: TRBJ2-5
D gene: -
CDR3 DNA: TGTGCCAGCAGCAACGGGGGCGAAGAGACCCAGTACTTC
CDR3 protein: CASSNGGEETQYF

clone size: -
V gene: TRBV29-1
J gene: TRBJ1-2
D gene: -
CDR3 DNA: TGCAGTGTTGAGCGTCGGCGGGGCTATGGCTACACCTTC
CDR3 protein: CSVERRRGYGYTF

clone size: -
V gene: TRBV5-4
J gene: TRBJ2-7
D gene: -
CDR3 DNA: TGTGCCAGCAGTTGGGGTAGCGGCACGCGAGACGAGCAGTACTTC
CDR3 protein: CASSWGSGTRDEQYF

clone size: -
V gene: TRBV5-1
J gene: TRBJ2-5
D gene: -
CDR3 DNA: TGCGCCAGCTCTCCGGGGGGCGGGAAGACCCAGTACTTC
CDR3 protein: CASSPGGGKTQYF

clone size: many
V gene: TRBV7-9
J gene: TRBJ2-5
D gene: -
CDR3 DNA: TGTGCCAGCAGCGACTACCACAGGGTGTGGGACCAGTACTTC
CDR3 protein: CASSDYHRVWDQYF

clone size: few
V gene: TRBV27
J gene: TRBJ1-2
D gene: -
CDR3 DNA: TGTGCCAGCAGTTTTCGAGGGGTTGGCTATGGCTACACCTTC
CDR3 protein: CASSFRGVGYGYTF

clone size: -
V gene: TRBV2
J gene: TRBJ1-6
D gene: -
CDR3 DNA: TGTGCCAGCAGTCCCACCCTGGCCCTCGGTTCACCCCTCCACTTT
CDR3 protein: CASSPTLALGSPLHF

clone size: many
V gene: TRBV7-6
J gene: TRBJ1-3
D gene: -
CDR3 DNA: TGTGCCAGCAGCTTATTGGGGGGCAACTCTGGAAACACCATATATTTT
CDR3 protein: CASSLLGGNSGNTIYF

clone size: -
V gene: TRBV19
J gene: TRBJ2-2
D gene: TRBD2
CDR3 DNA: TGTGCCAGTAGTATTACTACTACTAGCGGGAGGACCGGGGAGCTGTTTTTT
CDR3 protein: CASSITTTSGRTGELFF

clone size: many
V gene: TRBV19
J gene: TRBJ2-6
D gene: TRBD1
CDR3 DNA: TGTGCCAGTAGTATTCGAGACAGGGGATCTGGGGCCAACGTCCTGACTTTC
CDR3 protein: CASSIRDRGSGANVLTF

clone size: once
V gene: TRBV29-1
J gene: TRBJ1-1
D gene: TRBD1
CDR3 DNA: TGCAGCGTTGTGGGACAGGGGGGATACATGAACACTGAAGCTTTCTTT
CDR3 protein: CSVVGQGGYMNTEAFF

clone size: -
V gene: TRBV7-2
J gene: TRBJ1-2
D gene: -
CDR3 DNA: TGTGCCAGCAGCTTCAGGACAGCGTATGGCTACACCTTC
CDR3 protein: CASSFRTAYGYTF

clone size: -
V gene: TRBV7-2
J gene: TRBJ2-5
D gene: -
CDR3 DNA: TGTGCCAGCAGCTTAGTTGCGTGGCAGGAGACCCAGTACTTC
CDR3 protein: CASSLVAWQETQYF

clone size: -
V gene: TRBV7-9
J gene: TRBJ2-7
D gene: -
CDR3 DNA: TGTGCCAGCAGCTTCGGGGCAGCTTCATCCTACGAGCAGTACTTC
CDR3 protein: CASSFGAASSYEQYF

clone size: many
V gene: TRBV7-6
J gene: TRBJ1-1
D gene: -
CDR3 DNA: TGTGCCACAAGCATCTCCGACGGGTCTGAAGCTTTCTTT
CDR3 protein: CATSISDGSEAFF

clone size: -
V gene: TRBV5-1
J gene: TRBJ1-3
D gene: -
CDR3 DNA: TGCGCCAGCAGTCGAGCTACAGGGTTGGGAAACACCATATATTTT
CDR3 protein: CASSRATGLGNTIYF

clone size: -
V gene: TRBV10-3
J gene: TRBJ2-1
D gene: TRBD2
CDR3 DNA: TGTGCCATCAGTCCACAACTAGCGGCCCACAATGAGCAGTTCTTC
CDR3 protein: CAISPQLAAHNEQFF

clone size: many
V gene: TRBV9
J gene: TRBJ2-7
D gene: -
CDR3 DNA: TGTGCCAGCAGCAATCCGAACGGGGAGCAGTACTTC
CDR3 protein: CASSNPNGEQYF